This T cell receptor beta chain is drawn from a study of T cell repertoires in cytomegalovirus infection. About the research overall: Use of recently identified HLA-C-restricted and well-studied HLA-B-restricted CMV epitopes was part of the study. Matching HLA type, along with CMV infection, was indicated by public TCR beta signatures.

Of note for this clonotype: Antigen: not known.

Via MiXCR, TCRdb re-called the reads, giving one row per CDR3 protein. The data contain approximately 300,000 distinct CDR3 sequences, roughly 25% of them singletons. CDR3 length: 12 amino acids. Germline V gene lookup returns CDR1 DFQATT and CDR2 SNEGSKA (reference sequence). V was trimmed by 6 bases and J by 9 bases, leaving 15 bases between them. Study-level results: Carriage of CMV together with the relevant HLA was identifiable through cumulative public TCR beta family frequency. In two of eight donors, the top clonotype was HLA-C-restricted CMV-specific.

This sequence was found in a human donor in good health (CMV status not recorded). Some clones in this sample may be carry-over from other donors' samples. The sequenced sample was cultured PBMCs, obtained from culture after CMV antigen stimulation. V gene TRBV20-1 combines with J gene TRBJ2-1, with D possibly matching TRBD2 (5 bases). The DNA for the CDR3 is TGCAGTGCCGGAGTCCAAGGAGGTGAGCAGTTCTTC. Its protein is CSAGVQGGEQFF.